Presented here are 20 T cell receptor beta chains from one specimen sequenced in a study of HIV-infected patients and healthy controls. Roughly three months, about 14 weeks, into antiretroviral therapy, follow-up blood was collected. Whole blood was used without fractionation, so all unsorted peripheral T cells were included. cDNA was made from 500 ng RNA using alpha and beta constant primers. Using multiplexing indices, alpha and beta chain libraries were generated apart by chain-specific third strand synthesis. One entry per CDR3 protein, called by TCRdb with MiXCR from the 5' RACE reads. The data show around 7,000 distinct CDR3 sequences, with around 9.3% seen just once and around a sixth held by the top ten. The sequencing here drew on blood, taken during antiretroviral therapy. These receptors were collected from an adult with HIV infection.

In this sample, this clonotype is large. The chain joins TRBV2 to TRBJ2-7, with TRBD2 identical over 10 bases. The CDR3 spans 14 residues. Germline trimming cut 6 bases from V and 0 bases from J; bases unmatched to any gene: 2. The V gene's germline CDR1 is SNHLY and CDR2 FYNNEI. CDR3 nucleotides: TGTGCCAGCAGCACTAGCGGGGCCTCCTACGAGCAGTACTTC. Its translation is CASSTSGASYEQYF.

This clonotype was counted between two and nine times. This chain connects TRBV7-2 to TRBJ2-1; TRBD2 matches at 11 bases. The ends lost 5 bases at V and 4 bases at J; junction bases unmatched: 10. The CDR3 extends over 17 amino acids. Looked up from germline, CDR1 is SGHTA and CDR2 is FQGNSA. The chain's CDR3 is CASSRRASGGTYNEQFF. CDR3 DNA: TGTGCCAGCAGCCGACGGGCTAGCGGGGGGACTTACAATGAGCAGTTCTTC.

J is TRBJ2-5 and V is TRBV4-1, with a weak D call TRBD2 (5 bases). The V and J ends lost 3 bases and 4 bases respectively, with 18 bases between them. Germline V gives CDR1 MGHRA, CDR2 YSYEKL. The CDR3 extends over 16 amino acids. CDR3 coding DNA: TGCGCCAGCAGCCAGAGTGGGAGCCCTCACCCAGAGACCCAGTACTTC. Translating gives CASSQSGSPHPETQYF.

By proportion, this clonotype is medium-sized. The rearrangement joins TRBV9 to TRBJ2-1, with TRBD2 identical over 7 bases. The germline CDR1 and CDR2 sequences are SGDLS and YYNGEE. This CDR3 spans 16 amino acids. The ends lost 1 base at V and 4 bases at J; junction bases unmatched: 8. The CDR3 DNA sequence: TGTGCCAGCAGCGTAATTCCTAGCGGCCCGTACAATGAGCAGTTCTTC. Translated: CASSVIPSGPYNEQFF.

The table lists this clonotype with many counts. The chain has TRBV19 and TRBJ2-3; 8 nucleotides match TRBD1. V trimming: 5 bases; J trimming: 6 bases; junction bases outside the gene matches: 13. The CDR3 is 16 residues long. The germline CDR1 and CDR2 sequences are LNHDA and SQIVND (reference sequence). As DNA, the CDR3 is TGTGCCAGTAGTGGACGACAGGGGCTAGTGGGGGATACGCAGTATTTT. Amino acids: CASSGRQGLVGDTQYF.

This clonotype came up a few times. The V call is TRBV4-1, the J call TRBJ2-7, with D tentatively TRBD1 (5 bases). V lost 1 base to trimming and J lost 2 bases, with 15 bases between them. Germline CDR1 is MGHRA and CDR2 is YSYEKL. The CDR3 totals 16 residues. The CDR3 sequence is CASSQGHPQDPYEQYF. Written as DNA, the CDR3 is TGCGCCAGCAGCCAAGGGCACCCACAGGACCCCTACGAGCAGTACTTC.

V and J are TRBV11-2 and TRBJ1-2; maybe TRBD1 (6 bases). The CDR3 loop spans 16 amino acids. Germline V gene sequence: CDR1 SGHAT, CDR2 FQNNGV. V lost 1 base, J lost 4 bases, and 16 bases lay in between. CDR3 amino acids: CASSLVPQGTSYGYTF. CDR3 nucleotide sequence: TGTGCCAGCAGCTTAGTCCCGCAGGGGACTAGCTATGGCTACACCTTC.

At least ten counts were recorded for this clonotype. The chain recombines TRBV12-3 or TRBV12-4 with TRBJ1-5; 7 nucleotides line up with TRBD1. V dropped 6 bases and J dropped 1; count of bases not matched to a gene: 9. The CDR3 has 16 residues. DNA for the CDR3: TGTGCCAGCAGCTCGACAGGGTACACGAGCAATCAGCCCCAGCATTTT. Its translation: CASSSTGYTSNQPQHF.

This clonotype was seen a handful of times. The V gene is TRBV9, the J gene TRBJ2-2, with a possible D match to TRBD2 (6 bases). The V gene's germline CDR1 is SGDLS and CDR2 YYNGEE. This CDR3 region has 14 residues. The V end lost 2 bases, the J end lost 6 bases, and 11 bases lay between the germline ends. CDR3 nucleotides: TGTGCCAGCAGCGTTGGTGGCGGGGCCGGGGAGCTGTTTTTT. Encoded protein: CASSVGGGAGELFF.

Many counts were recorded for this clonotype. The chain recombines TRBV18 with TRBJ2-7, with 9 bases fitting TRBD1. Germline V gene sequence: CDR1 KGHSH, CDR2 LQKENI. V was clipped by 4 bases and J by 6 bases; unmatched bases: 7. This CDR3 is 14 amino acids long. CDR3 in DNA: TGTGCCAGCTCACAGGGACAGGGAGCTGTCGAGCAGTACTTC. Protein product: CASSQGQGAVEQYF.

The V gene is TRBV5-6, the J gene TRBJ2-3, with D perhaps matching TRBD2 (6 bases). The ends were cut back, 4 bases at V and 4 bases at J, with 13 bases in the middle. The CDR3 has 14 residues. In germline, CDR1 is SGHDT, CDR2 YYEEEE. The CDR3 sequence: CASSQGGLPDTQYF. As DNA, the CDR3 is TGTGCCAGCAGCCAAGGAGGGCTCCCAGATACGCAGTATTTT. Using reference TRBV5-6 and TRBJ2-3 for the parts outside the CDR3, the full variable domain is DAGVTQSPTHLIKTRGQQVTLRCSPKSGHDTVSWYQQALGQGPQFIFQYYEEEERQRGNFPDRFSGHQFPNYSSELNVNALLLGDSALYLCASSQGGLPDTQYFGPGTRLTVL.

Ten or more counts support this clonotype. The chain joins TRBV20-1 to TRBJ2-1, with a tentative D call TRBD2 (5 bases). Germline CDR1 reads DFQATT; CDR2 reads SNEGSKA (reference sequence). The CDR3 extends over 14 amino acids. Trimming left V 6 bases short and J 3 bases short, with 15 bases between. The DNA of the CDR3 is TGCAGTGCGTCCGAGGGAGACTTCTACAATGAGCAGTTCTTC. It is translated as CSASEGDFYNEQFF.

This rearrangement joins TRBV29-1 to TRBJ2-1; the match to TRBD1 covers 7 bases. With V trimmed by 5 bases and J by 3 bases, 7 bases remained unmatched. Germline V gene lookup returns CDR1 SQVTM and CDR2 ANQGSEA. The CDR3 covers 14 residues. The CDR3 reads CSVSDRALYNEQFF. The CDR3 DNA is TGCAGCGTTTCCGACAGGGCCCTCTACAATGAGCAGTTCTTC.

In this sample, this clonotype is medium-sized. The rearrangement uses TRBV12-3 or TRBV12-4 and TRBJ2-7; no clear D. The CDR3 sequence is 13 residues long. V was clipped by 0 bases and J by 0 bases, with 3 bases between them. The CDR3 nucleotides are TGTGCCAGCAGTTTAGCCAGCTCCTACGAGCAGTACTTC. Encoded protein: CASSLASSYEQYF.

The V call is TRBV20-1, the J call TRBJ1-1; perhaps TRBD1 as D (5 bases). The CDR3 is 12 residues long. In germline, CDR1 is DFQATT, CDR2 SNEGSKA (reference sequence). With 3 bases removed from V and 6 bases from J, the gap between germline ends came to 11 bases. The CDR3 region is CSASGGKAEAFF. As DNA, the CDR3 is TGCAGTGCTAGCGGGGGAAAGGCTGAAGCTTTCTTT.

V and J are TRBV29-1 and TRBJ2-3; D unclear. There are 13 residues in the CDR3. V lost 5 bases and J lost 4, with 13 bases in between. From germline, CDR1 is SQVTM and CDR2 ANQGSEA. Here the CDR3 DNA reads TGCAGCGTTCTCGTGACGAGATCAGATACGCAGTATTTT. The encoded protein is CSVLVTRSDTQYF.

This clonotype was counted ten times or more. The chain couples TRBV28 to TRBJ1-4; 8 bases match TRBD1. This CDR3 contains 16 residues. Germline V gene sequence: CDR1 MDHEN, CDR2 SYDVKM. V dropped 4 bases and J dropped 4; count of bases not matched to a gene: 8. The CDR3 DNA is TGTGCCAGCAGTTATGTCCAGGGGGCCCTTAATGAAAAACTGTTTTTT. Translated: CASSYVQGALNEKLFF.

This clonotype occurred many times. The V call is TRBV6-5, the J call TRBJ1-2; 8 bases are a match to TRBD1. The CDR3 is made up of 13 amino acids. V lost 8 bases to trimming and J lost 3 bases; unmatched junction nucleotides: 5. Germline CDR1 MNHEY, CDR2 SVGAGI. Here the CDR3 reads CASGRTGYYGYTF. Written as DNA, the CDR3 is TGTGCCAGCGGGAGGACAGGGTACTATGGCTACACCTTC.

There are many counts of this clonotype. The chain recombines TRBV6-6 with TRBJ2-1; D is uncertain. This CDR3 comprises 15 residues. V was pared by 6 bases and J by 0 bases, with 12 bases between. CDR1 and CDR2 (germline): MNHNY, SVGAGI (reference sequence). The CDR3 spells CASSTPRSSYNEQFF. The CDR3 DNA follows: TGTGCCAGCAGCACCCCTAGGAGCTCCTACAATGAGCAGTTCTTC.

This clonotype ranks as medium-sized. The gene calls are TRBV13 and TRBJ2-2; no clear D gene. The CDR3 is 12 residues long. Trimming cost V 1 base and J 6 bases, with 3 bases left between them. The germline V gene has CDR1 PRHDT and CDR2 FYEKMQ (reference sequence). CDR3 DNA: TGTGCCAGCAGCTTAGTACCCGGGGAGCTGTTTTTT. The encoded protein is CASSLVPGELFF.